This T cell receptor beta chain originates from a study of T cell responses to AZD1222 COVID-19 vaccine. Comment on this clone: No antigen is known for it.

Germline lookup yields CDR1 SGHNT and CDR2 YYREEE (reference sequence). The CDR3 loop spans 15 amino acids. V dropped 0 bases and J dropped 4; count of bases not matched to a gene: 6. Clones were read by immunoSEQ multiplex PCR, and TCRdb kept only the in-frame ones, dropping some. The sample lists 110,000 or so clones, roughly 84% seen once, with more than 15% in the top ten. General study results and limits: Spike was spanned by vaccine-associated CD4 TCRs, which were dominant at 160-218 and 743-854.

Sequences were derived from peripheral blood, sampled on day 0 of AZD1222 vaccination. The gene calls are TRBV5-4 and TRBJ1-1, with 7 bases matching TRBD1. This clonotype originated in an adult in good health. CDR3 bases: TGTGCCAGCAGCTTGGGAGGGGGCGGGGGCACTGAAGCTTTCTTT. This encodes CASSLGGGGGTEAFF.